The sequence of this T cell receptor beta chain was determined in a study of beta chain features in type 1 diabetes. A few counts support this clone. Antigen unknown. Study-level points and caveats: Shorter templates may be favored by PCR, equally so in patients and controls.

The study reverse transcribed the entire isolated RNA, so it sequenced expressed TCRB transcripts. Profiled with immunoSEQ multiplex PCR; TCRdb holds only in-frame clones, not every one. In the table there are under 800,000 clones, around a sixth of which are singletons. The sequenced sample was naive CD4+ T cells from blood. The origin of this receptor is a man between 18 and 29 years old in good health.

CDR3 DNA: TGCGCCAGCAGCCGTCCTTCGGATGAGCAGTTCTTC. Its translation is CASSRPSDEQFF. V and J are TRBV5-1 and TRBJ2-1, with D hard to call. From germline, CDR1 is SGHRS and CDR2 YFSETQ. With 4 bases removed from V and 8 bases from J, the gap between germline ends came to 10 bases. The CDR3 runs to 12 residues. The full variable domain, in which reference TRBV5-1 and TRBJ2-1 provide the parts outside the CDR3, is KAGVTQTPRYLIKTRGQQVTLSCSPISGHRSVSWYQQTPGQGLQFLFEYFSETQRNKGNFPGRFSGRQFSNSRSEMNVSTLELGDSALYLCASSRPSDEQFFGPGTRLTVL.